The 28 T cell receptor beta chains below were found in one sample sequenced in a study of CD8+CD57+ T cells in acquired aplastic anemia. The authors sequenced patients whose flow cytometry had shown CD8+CD57+ cell expansion. TCR beta VDJ and CDR3 profiles were obtained from a genomic DNA template. TCRdb analysed the reads with MiXCR anew, one entry per CDR3 protein. Among roughly 290,000 distinct CDR3 sequences, under 65% were seen once, and the ten largest hold 1% to 1.5%. The sample taken for sequencing was sorted CD4+, CD8+, or CD8+CD57+ T cells (not recorded which) from PBMCs. The receptor source for this set is a human donor with aplastic anemia.

This clonotype was counted only a few times. The CDR3 here is CSARDGDAIGETQYF. DNA of the CDR3: TGCAGTGCTAGAGATGGGGACGCGATTGGGGAGACCCAGTACTTC. This chain links TRBV20-1 with TRBJ2-5, with D perhaps matching TRBD1 or TRBD2 (5 bases each). Trimming shortened V by 0 bases and J by 5 bases, and 16 bases separated the two germline ends. Germline V gene lookup returns CDR1 DFQATT and CDR2 SNEGSKA (reference sequence). The CDR3 has 15 amino acids.

V and J are TRBV4-1 and TRBJ2-1; 8 bases are a match to TRBD2. This CDR3 is built from 18 residues. Germline V gene sequence: CDR1 MGHRA, CDR2 YSYEKL. Germline trimming cut 0 bases from V and 0 bases from J; bases unmatched to any gene: 7. The CDR3, as DNA: TGCGCCAGCAGCCAAGATCCGAGCGGGGGCAGCTCCTACAATGAGCAGTTCTTC. This encodes CASSQDPSGGSSYNEQFF.

The table lists this clonotype with many counts. This chain connects TRBV6-5 to TRBJ2-1; 8 positions agree with TRBD2. CDR1 and CDR2 (germline): MNHEY, SVGAGI. This CDR3 has 15 amino acids. The junction had 3 bases not matched to a gene; V was cut back by 0 bases and J by 5 bases. CDR3: CASSYSIAGNNEQFF. In DNA, the CDR3 is TGTGCCAGCAGTTACTCCATAGCGGGAAACAATGAGCAGTTCTTC.

This clonotype was found once. The chain recombines TRBV12-3 or TRBV12-4 with TRBJ1-1, with TRBD1 as a possible D gene (6 bases). CDR3 length: 14 amino acids. Trimming took 3 bases from V and 6 from J, leaving 14 bases between them. This CDR3 reads CASSLRGGGPEAFF. The CDR3 DNA reads TGTGCCAGCAGTTTGAGAGGGGGGGGCCCTGAAGCTTTCTTT.

A word on this clonotype: One end of the junction does not line up with germline, which may come from a read error. The gene calls are TRBV25-1 and TRBJ1-1, with D hard to call. Germline assignment: CDR1 MGHDK and CDR2 SYGVNS. There are 15 residues in the CDR3. In nucleotides, the CDR3 is TGCGCCAGCAGTGAATACGAGGGCGCGGGCACTGAAGCTTTCTTT. Encoded protein: CASSEYEGAGTEAFF.

This clonotype was detected many times. CDR3 bases: TGTGCCAGCAGCTTATTAATGAACAGGGGGCATGGCTACACCTTC. Protein: CASSLLMNRGHGYTF. V gene TRBV7-9 combines with J gene TRBJ1-2, with TRBD1 identical over 9 bases. This CDR3 spans 15 amino acids. Germline CDR1 and CDR2: SEHNR and FQNEAQ (reference sequence). V dropped 2 bases and J dropped 6; count of bases not matched to a gene: 7. Drawing the rest from reference TRBV7-9 and TRBJ1-2, the complete variable domain is DTGVSQNPRHKITKRGQNVTFRCDPISEHNRLYWYRQTLGQGPEFLTYFQNEAQLEKSRLLSDRFSAERPKGSFSTLEIQRTEQGDSAMYLCASSLLMNRGHGYTFGSGTRLTVV.

As to this clonotype: One end of the junction does not line up with germline, which may come from a read error. The CDR3 spells CASSSSGGASETQCF. The CDR3 bases are TGTGCCAGCAGCTCTAGCGGGGGGGCCTCAGAGACCCAGTGCTTC. This chain uses TRBV7-3 with TRBJ2-5; 12 bases map to TRBD2. The CDR3 is 15 amino acids. Germline lookup yields CDR1 SGHTA and CDR2 FQGTGA.

The sample holds many counts of this clonotype. The rearrangement uses TRBV10-1 and TRBJ1-6; D uncertain. The V end was cut by 8 bases, the J end by 7 bases, with 12 bases between. CDR1 is WNHNN and CDR2 is SYGVQD in the germline V gene (reference sequence). This CDR3 comprises 13 residues. The CDR3 loop reads CASSRENNSPLHF. The CDR3 nucleotides are TGCGCCAGCTCCCGAGAAAACAATTCACCCCTCCACTTT.

This chain links TRBV7-2 with TRBJ2-3; D ambiguous. Trimming shortened V by 1 base and J by 6 bases, and 8 bases separated the two germline ends. The germline V gene has CDR1 SGHTA and CDR2 FQGNSA. CDR3 length: 13 amino acids. CDR3 bases: TGTGCCAGCAGCTTAGAGTTGCTGGATACGCAGTATTTT. Encoded protein: CASSLELLDTQYF.

The genes are TRBV7-6 and TRBJ2-7, with TRBD1 identical over 7 bases. From germline, CDR1 is SGHVS and CDR2 FNYEAQ. V lost 5 bases and J lost 3; bases outside the gene matches: 13. CDR3 length: 16 amino acids. CDR3 DNA: TGTGCCAGCAGCCCTGGGGTAGACAGGGTAGGCTACGAGCAGTACTTC. It translates to CASSPGVDRVGYEQYF.

V gene TRBV7-9 combines with J gene TRBJ2-7; TRBD1 matches at 8 bases. CDR3 length equals 13 residues. Looked up from germline, CDR1 is SEHNR and CDR2 is FQNEAQ (reference sequence). V was pared by 10 bases and J by 0 bases, with 5 bases of the junction left unmatched. The CDR3 loop is CAISGGRSYEQYF. The DNA of the CDR3 is TGTGCCATTTCAGGGGGCCGCTCCTACGAGCAGTACTTC.

This clonotype was found many times. The chain couples TRBV20-1 to TRBJ2-7; tentatively, D is TRBD1 or TRBD2 (5 bases each). This CDR3 has 14 residues. Between the trimmed V and J ends, which lost 2 bases and 3 bases, there was a span of 14 bases. Germline V lookup: CDR1 DFQATT, CDR2 SNEGSKA (reference sequence). CDR3 coding DNA: TGCAGTGCTAGATCTGGGGGAATTCTCTACGAGCAGTACTTC. Translated: CSARSGGILYEQYF.

The rearrangement uses TRBV7-6 and TRBJ2-3; 14 nucleotides agree with TRBD2. There are 16 residues in the CDR3. V dropped 5 bases and J dropped 4; count of bases not matched to a gene: 5. The germline gives CDR1 SGHVS, CDR2 FNYEAQ. CDR3 in DNA: TGTGCCAGCAGCCAGGGACTAGCGGGAGCCCCAGATACGCAGTATTTT. It translates to CASSQGLAGAPDTQYF.

This clonotype was seen at least ten times. This CDR3 reads CASSYDSQVNTGELFF. The CDR3 DNA reads as TGTGCCAGCAGTTACGACAGCCAAGTGAACACCGGGGAGCTGTTTTTT. V is TRBV6-5 and J is TRBJ2-2; D is perhaps TRBD1 (5 bases). Germline V gene sequence: CDR1 MNHEY, CDR2 SVGAGI. The CDR3 extends over 16 amino acids. V lost 2 bases and J lost 1, with 11 bases in between.

This clonotype appeared many times. V gene TRBV6-5 combines with J gene TRBJ1-2, with TRBD1 as a possible D gene (6 bases). With 0 bases removed from V and 0 bases from J, the gap between germline ends came to 11 bases. This CDR3 has 16 amino acids. Germline V CDR1 and CDR2: MNHEY, SVGAGI. This chain's CDR3 is CASSYSGATTNYGYTF. CDR3 nucleotide sequence: TGTGCCAGCAGTTACTCGGGGGCAACTACTAACTATGGCTACACCTTC.

This chain joins TRBV7-9 and TRBJ2-1, with D tentatively TRBD2 (6 bases). Germline V gene sequence: CDR1 SEHNR, CDR2 FQNEAQ (reference sequence). The ends were cut back, 0 bases at V and 8 bases at J, with 14 bases in the middle. The CDR3 spans 15 residues. For the CDR3, the DNA is TGTGCCAGCAGCTTAGCAAGACCTAGCGTGCATGAGCAGTTCTTC. The encoded protein is CASSLARPSVHEQFF.

The rearrangement links TRBV6-6 to TRBJ1-3, with TRBD1 as a possible D gene (6 bases). From germline, CDR1 is MNHNY and CDR2 SVGAGI (reference sequence). There are 14 residues in the CDR3. V lost 7 bases, J lost 0 bases, and 10 bases lay in between. Here the CDR3 DNA reads TGTGCCAGCAACAACAGGGCCTCTGGAAACACCATATATTTT. Amino acid sequence: CASNNRASGNTIYF.

The rearrangement links TRBV24-1 to TRBJ2-1, with TRBD2 matching over 14 bases. Trimming took 3 bases from V and 9 from J; bases not matched to a gene: 9. The CDR3 consists of 17 residues. Germline-derived CDR1 and CDR2 are KGHDR and SFDVKD. The CDR3 is CATSDNSGLAGESEQFF. The CDR3 region has the DNA TGTGCCACCAGTGATAATTCGGGACTAGCGGGAGAGAGTGAGCAGTTCTTC.

In its sample, this clonotype was seen once. The J gene is TRBJ2-1, the V gene TRBV4-3; 7 nucleotides match TRBD1. V shed 0 bases and J 3 bases; nucleotides not matched to a gene: 11. Germline V CDR1 and CDR2: LGHNA, YSLEER. The CDR3 is 18 residues long. DNA for the CDR3: TGCGCCAGCAGCCAAGATGAGCCCGGGACAGAGATCTACAATGAGCAGTTCTTC. It specifies CASSQDEPGTEIYNEQFF.

This clonotype has ten or more counts. V usage is TRBV2 and J usage is TRBJ1-2; TRBD1 might be the D (6 bases). V was trimmed by 6 bases and J by 4 bases, leaving 18 bases between them. CDR1 and CDR2 from the germline V gene are SNHLY and FYNNEI. The CDR3 spans 15 residues. The CDR3 sequence: CASRPSGARGYGYTF. The CDR3 DNA follows: TGTGCCAGCAGACCTTCAGGGGCCAGGGGCTATGGCTACACCTTC.

Details on this clonotype: Likely a read error: the CDR3 ends without its conserved phenylalanine or tryptophan. The DNA is left out, because the CDR3 cannot be placed on it with certainty; the CDR3 is given as TCRdb lists it. The gene calls are TRBV12-3 or TRBV12-4 and TRBJ2-2; the table assigns TRBD1, which was not confirmed against the DNA. The CDR3 totals 13 residues, both ends included. CDR3: CASSLGGPGELFS.

This clonotype was picked up many times. The genes are TRBV6-5 and TRBJ1-3, with D hard to call. In germline, CDR1 is MNHEY, CDR2 SVGAGI. This CDR3 region has 16 residues. Trimming removed 0 bases from V and 0 bases from J, with 9 bases in between. CDR3 amino acids: CASSYSDGTSGNTIYF. Here the CDR3 DNA reads TGTGCCAGCAGTTACTCAGACGGAACCTCTGGAAACACCATATATTTT.

This chain uses TRBV7-3 with TRBJ2-5, with D possibly TRBD1 on 6 matching bases. Trimming pared 5 bases from V and 5 bases from J, leaving 12 bases between. CDR3 size: 13 residues. CDR1 SGHTA and CDR2 FQGTGA come from the germline V gene. DNA of the CDR3: TGTGCCAGCAGCCGGACAGTTTTTGAGACCCAGTACTTC. It translates to CASSRTVFETQYF.

V gene TRBV25-1 combines with J gene TRBJ2-7, with 8 bases matching TRBD1. This CDR3 spans 14 amino acids. CDR1 is MGHDK, CDR2 SYGVNS, per germline. Trimming took 3 bases from V and 3 from J; bases not matched to a gene: 4. The CDR3 DNA reads TGTGCCAGCAGTGAGAGGACAGGGAACTACGAGCAGTACTTC. Translation: CASSERTGNYEQYF.

V and J are TRBV25-1 and TRBJ2-1, with a tentative D call TRBD2 (6 bases). V was shortened by 8 bases and J by 4 bases, with 12 bases between the two germline ends. In germline, CDR1 is MGHDK, CDR2 SYGVNS. This CDR3 has 13 amino acids. CDR3 DNA: TGTGCCAGCCTGGGTGGGAGGTACAATGAGCAGTTCTTC. Translation: CASLGGRYNEQFF.

The rearrangement joins TRBV7-3 to TRBJ2-5; 8 nucleotides line up with TRBD1. V lost 3 bases and J lost 0; bases outside the gene matches: 9. Germline CDR1 and CDR2: SGHTA and FQGTGA. The CDR3 has 17 residues. The CDR3 reads CASSFPLGTGHQETQYF. Written as DNA, the CDR3 is TGTGCCAGCAGCTTTCCCTTGGGGACAGGCCACCAAGAGACCCAGTACTTC. Together with reference TRBV7-3 and TRBJ2-5, the CDR3 gives the full variable domain: GAGVSQTPSNKVTEKGKYVELRCDPISGHTALYWYRQSLGQGPEFLIYFQGTGAADDSGLPNDRFFAVRPEGSVSTLKIQRTERGDSAVYLCASSFPLGTGHQETQYFGPGTRLLVL.

V is TRBV7-9 and J is TRBJ2-5; 9 nucleotides match TRBD2. The CDR3 has 15 amino acids. The V and J ends lost 5 bases and 3 bases, in that order; junction bases with no gene match: 7. The germline CDR1 and CDR2 sequences are SEHNR and FQNEAQ (reference sequence). The CDR3 nucleotides are TGTGCCAGCAGCGACGCCGGACTAGCGAAAGAGACCCAGTACTTC. This gives the protein CASSDAGLAKETQYF.

In its sample, this clonotype was seen many times. The chain combines TRBV3-1 with TRBJ2-3; D may match TRBD1 or TRBD2 (6 bases each). Deletions cut 8 bases from V and 0 bases from J, with 12 bases between. The CDR3 totals 14 residues. Germline values: CDR1 LGHDT, CDR2 YNNKEL (reference sequence). The CDR3 reads CASWGRDSTDTQYF. In nucleotides, the CDR3 is TGTGCCAGCTGGGGGCGGGATAGCACAGATACGCAGTATTTT.